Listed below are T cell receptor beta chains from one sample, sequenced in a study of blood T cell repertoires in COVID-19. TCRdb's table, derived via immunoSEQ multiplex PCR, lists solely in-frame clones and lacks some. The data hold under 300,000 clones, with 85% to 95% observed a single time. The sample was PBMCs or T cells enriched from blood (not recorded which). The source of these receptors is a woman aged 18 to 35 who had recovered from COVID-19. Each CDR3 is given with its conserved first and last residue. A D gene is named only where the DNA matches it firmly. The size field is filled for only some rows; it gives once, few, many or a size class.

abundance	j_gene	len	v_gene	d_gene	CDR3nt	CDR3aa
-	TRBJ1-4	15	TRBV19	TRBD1	TGTGCCAGTAGTATAGAGACAGGGGGCAATGAAAAACTGTTTTTT	CASSIETGGNEKLFF
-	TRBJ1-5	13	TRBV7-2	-	TGTGCCAGCAGCTTCCAGAGCAATCAGCCCCAGCATTTT	CASSFQSNQPQHF
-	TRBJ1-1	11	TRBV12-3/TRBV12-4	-	TGTGCCACCGAGGGGGGGACTGAAGCTTTCTTT	CATEGGTEAFF
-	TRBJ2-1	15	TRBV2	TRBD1	TGTGCCAGCGAACGGGACAGGGCTGTGGCTAATGAGCAGTTCTTC	CASERDRAVANEQFF
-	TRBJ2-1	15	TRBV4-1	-	TGCGCCAGCAGGTCACCGGGACAATCTTACAATGAGCAGTTCTTC	CASRSPGQSYNEQFF
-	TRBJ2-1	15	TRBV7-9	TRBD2	TGTGCCAGCAGCAACAGCGGGAGACCCTACAATGAGCAGTTCTTC	CASSNSGRPYNEQFF
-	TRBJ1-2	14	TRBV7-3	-	TGTGCCAGCAGCTTAGGTCCTGTAAGGGGTGGCTACACCTTC	CASSLGPVRGGYTF
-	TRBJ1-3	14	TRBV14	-	TGTGCCAGCAGGCCTCTCCTCGGTGGAAACACCATATATTTT	CASRPLLGGNTIYF
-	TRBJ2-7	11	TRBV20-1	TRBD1	TGCAGTGCCAGGGACAGCTACGAGCAGTACTTC	CSARDSYEQYF
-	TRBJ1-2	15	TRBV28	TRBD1	TGTGCCAGCAGTTTCCGGGACAGGTTATTCGGTGTGTCAGCCTTC	CASSFRDRLFGVSAF
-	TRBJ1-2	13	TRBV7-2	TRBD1	TGTGCCAGCAGGGGACAGAACTATTATGGCTACACCTTC	CASRGQNYYGYTF
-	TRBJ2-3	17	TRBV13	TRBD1	TGTGCCAGCAGCTTAAGTGACAGGGGGTACCACACAGATACGCAGTATTTT	CASSLSDRGYHTDTQYF
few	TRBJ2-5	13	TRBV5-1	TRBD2	TGCGCCAGCAGCTGGACTAGTGGAGAGACCCAGTACTTC	CASSWTSGETQYF
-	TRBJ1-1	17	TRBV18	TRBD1	TGTGCCAGCTCACCTTCAGGGGGCTCAGATGTCAACACTGAAGCTTTCTTT	CASSPSGGSDVNTEAFF
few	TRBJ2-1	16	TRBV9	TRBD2	TGTGCCAGCAGCGTAGGAGCTAGCGGGTCCTACAATGAGCAGTTCTTC	CASSVGASGSYNEQFF
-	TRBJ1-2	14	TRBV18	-	TGTGCCAGCTCACCCACTACAGGGAAATATGGCTACACCTTC	CASSPTTGKYGYTF
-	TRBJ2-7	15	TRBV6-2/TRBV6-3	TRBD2	TGTGCCAGCATCCCATATGACGTAGCGGGAGACGAGCAGTACTTC	CASIPYDVAGDEQYF
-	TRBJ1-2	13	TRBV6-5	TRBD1	TGTGCCAGCAGCCTCGACAGGGACTATGGCTACACCTTC	CASSLDRDYGYTF
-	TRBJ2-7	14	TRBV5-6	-	TGTGCCAGCAGCTTGGGGGGAGGTAGGACCGAGCAGCACTTC	CASSLGGGRTEQHF
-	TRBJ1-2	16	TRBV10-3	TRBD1	TGTGCCATCAGAACCGGGACAGGGCTCTCTAACTATGGCTACACCTTC	CAIRTGTGLSNYGYTF
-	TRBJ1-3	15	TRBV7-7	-	TGTGCTAGCAGCACAGGGACGGCTTCTGGAAACACCATATATTTT	CASSTGTASGNTIYF
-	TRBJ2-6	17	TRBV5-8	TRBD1	TGTGCCAGCACCAACCGGGACAGGCACTCTGGGGCCAACGTCCTGACTTTC	CASTNRDRHSGANVLTF
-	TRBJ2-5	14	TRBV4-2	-	TGTGCCAGCAGCCAGGAATTAAGCGAGGAGACCCAGTACTTC	CASSQELSEETQYF
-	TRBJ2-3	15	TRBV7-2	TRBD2	TGTGCCAGCAGCTCGGGGGGGACTAGCACAGATACGCAGTATTTT	CASSSGGTSTDTQYF
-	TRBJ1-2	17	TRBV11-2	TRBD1	TGTGCCAGCAGCTTTATGGGGTCTGACAGGGGCCAGGGTGGCTACACCTTC	CASSFMGSDRGQGGYTF
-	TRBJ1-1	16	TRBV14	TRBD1	TGTGCCAGCAGCCAAGAACGACGAGGGGGCGGAACTGAAGCTTTCTTT	CASSQERRGGGTEAFF
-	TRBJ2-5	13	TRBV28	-	TGTGCCAGCAGCAGGATCCGGCAAGAGACCCAGTACTTC	CASSRIRQETQYF
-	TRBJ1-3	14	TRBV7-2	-	TGTGCCAGCAGCCGGGACACGTCTGGAAACACCATATATTTT	CASSRDTSGNTIYF
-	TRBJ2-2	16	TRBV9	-	TGTGCCAGCAGCGTAGCCCCGGCCAGGAACAATGGGGAGCTGTTTTTT	CASSVAPARNNGELFF
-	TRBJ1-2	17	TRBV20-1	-	TGCAGTGCTAGTATCAGGGTTGGGATGGCATCTAACTATGGCTACACCTTC	CSASIRVGMASNYGYTF
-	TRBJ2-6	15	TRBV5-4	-	TGTGCCAGCAGCCCCCCAGGGGCCGGGGCCAACGTCCTGACTTTC	CASSPPGAGANVLTF
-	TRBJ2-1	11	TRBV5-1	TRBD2	TGCGCCAGCAGCGGGGGACTAGAGCAGTTCTTC	CASSGGLEQFF
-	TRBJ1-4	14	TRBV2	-	TGTGCCAGCAGTGTAATTGGACAGAATGAAAAACTGTTTTTT	CASSVIGQNEKLFF
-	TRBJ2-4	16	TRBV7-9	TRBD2	TGTGCCAGCAGCCCAGCGGGGAACCTAGCCAAAAACATTCAGTACTTC	CASSPAGNLAKNIQYF
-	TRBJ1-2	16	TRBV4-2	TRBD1	TGTGCCAGCAGCCAAGGACCTTCACAGGGGGCGTTTGGCTACACCTTC	CASSQGPSQGAFGYTF
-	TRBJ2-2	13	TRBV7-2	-	TGTGCCAGCAGCTTACGGGAGACCGGGGAGCTGTTTTTT	CASSLRETGELFF
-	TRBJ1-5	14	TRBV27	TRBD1	TGTGCCAGCAGCCTTGACAGGGGGGATCAGCCCCAGCATTTT	CASSLDRGDQPQHF
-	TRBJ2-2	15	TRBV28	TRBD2	TGTGCCTCCCGAGCGGGGCCGGTGAACACCGGGGAGCTGTTTTTT	CASRAGPVNTGELFF
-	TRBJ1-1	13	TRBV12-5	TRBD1	TGTGCTAGTGGTAAAGACAGGGGCGCTGAAGCTTTCTTT	CASGKDRGAEAFF
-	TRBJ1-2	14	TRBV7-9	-	TGTGCCAGCAGCTTAGAGAGCATCCTCTATGGCTACACCTTC	CASSLESILYGYTF
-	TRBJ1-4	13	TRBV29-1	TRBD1	TGCAGCGGAACAGGGGCAACTAATGAAAAACTGTTTTTT	CSGTGATNEKLFF
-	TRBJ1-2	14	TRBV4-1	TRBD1	TGCGCCAGCAGCCAAGATCACAGGGGCTATGGCTACACCTTC	CASSQDHRGYGYTF
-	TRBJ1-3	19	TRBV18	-	TGTGCCAGCTCACCACCGATGAGGAGCACGAGCATCTCTGGAAACACCATATATTTT	CASSPPMRSTSISGNTIYF